What follows are 10 T cell receptor beta chains derived from one specimen sequenced in a study of human T cells and chemical hapten exposure. TCRdb ran MiXCR on the RACE reads and lists one entry per CDR3 protein. The data show 75,000 to 100,000 distinct CDR3 sequences, over 9.5% seen once. As for time point: patch test 1, 2 weeks after DPC sensitization. Treatment reported: therapeutic diphenylcyclopropenone sensitization with weekly scalp DPC. The sequenced sample was whole blood, obtained in connection with sensitization to the hapten diphenylcyclopropenone (DPC). These receptors originate from a woman aged 55-69 years with alopecia areata. Some clones in this sample may be carry-over from other donors' samples.

This clonotype has only a few counts. The chain recombines TRBV20-1 with TRBJ2-1; TRBD2 agrees at 11 bases. Germline loops: CDR1 DFQATT, CDR2 SNEGSKA (reference sequence). The V and J ends lost 3 bases and 6 bases, in that order; junction bases with no gene match: 7. The CDR3 contains 15 residues. CDR3 sequence reads: CSASRGLAGGNEQFF. DNA for the CDR3: TGCAGTGCTAGCCGAGGGCTAGCGGGGGGCAATGAGCAGTTCTTC.

This clonotype has just a few counts. V usage is TRBV2 and J usage is TRBJ2-5; D gene uncertain. Trimming left V 6 bases short and J 5 bases short, with 13 bases between. Germline V gives CDR1 SNHLY, CDR2 FYNNEI. The CDR3 is made up of 13 amino acids. CDR3 in amino acids: CASSIDKRETQYF. The CDR3 coding sequence is TGTGCCAGCAGCATAGACAAACGTGAGACCCAGTACTTC.

In this sample, this clonotype turned up a few times. The V call is TRBV7-9, the J call TRBJ2-2; 7 nucleotides match TRBD1. With 6 bases clipped from V and 0 bases from J, the junction kept 4 bases outside the gene matches. The germline gives CDR1 SEHNR, CDR2 FQNEAQ (reference sequence). The CDR3 sequence is 15 residues long. CDR3 in amino acids: CASSTGTANTGELFF. The CDR3 region has the DNA TGTGCCAGCAGTACCGGGACAGCGAACACCGGGGAGCTGTTTTTT.

This sequence joins TRBV3-1 and TRBJ2-1, with D perhaps matching TRBD2 (5 bases). V gave up 0 bases and J gave up 5 bases, with 11 bases separating them. The CDR3 runs 15 residues. CDR1 is LGHDT and CDR2 is YNNKEL in the germline V gene (reference sequence). The CDR3 reads CASSQDTTRNNEQFF. The CDR3 DNA sequence: TGTGCCAGCAGCCAAGATACAACTAGGAACAATGAGCAGTTCTTC.

This clonotype was seen many times. The rearrangement links TRBV5-4 to TRBJ1-2; 8 nucleotides match TRBD1. The germline CDR1 and CDR2 sequences are SGHNT and YYREEE (reference sequence). J gave up 8 bases and V 4 bases, and 16 bases lay outside the gene matches. This CDR3 is built from 16 residues. The CDR3 region has the DNA TGTGCCAGCAGCCTAGGACAGGGAACCCTTGGCGGGGGCTACACCTTC. Its translation is CASSLGQGTLGGGYTF.

This clonotype was counted ten times or more. The chain carries TRBV18 and TRBJ1-1; no reliable D call. In germline, CDR1 is KGHSH, CDR2 LQKENI. With 1 base removed from V and 1 base from J, the gap between germline ends came to 7 bases. This CDR3 region has 14 residues. CDR3 sequence (DNA): TGTGCCAGCTCACCACGTGGCGGGAACACTGAAGCTTTCTTT. It codes for CASSPRGGNTEAFF.

At least ten counts were recorded for this clonotype. The chain uses TRBV24-1 and TRBJ2-1; D is perhaps TRBD2 (6 bases). This CDR3 spans 15 amino acids. Trimming removed 5 bases from V and 8 bases from J, with 18 bases in between. From germline, CDR1 is KGHDR and CDR2 SFDVKD. In DNA, the CDR3 is TGTGCCACCAGTGCCTGGGACGGGGGTCTTGATGAGCAGTTCTTC. Amino acids: CATSAWDGGLDEQFF.

The V gene is TRBV11-1, the J gene TRBJ2-2; no clear D. The CDR3 runs to 13 residues. V was cut by 5 bases and J by 5 bases, with 9 bases left in between. Germline V gene lookup returns CDR1 SGHAT and CDR2 FQDESV (reference sequence). CDR3 DNA: TGTGCCAGCAGCCCACGGAGAACCGGGGAGCTGTTTTTT. Protein sequence: CASSPRRTGELFF.

This clonotype was counted a few times. The chain couples TRBV6-5 to TRBJ2-3, with D possibly matching TRBD2 (5 bases). This CDR3 comprises 15 residues. The V end was cut by 2 bases, the J end by 0 bases, with 9 bases between. Germline CDR1 and CDR2: MNHEY and SVGAGI. In DNA, the CDR3 is TGTGCCAGCAGTTACGACCCTAGCAGCACAGATACGCAGTATTTT. Translating it yields CASSYDPSSTDTQYF.

The chain carries TRBV18 and TRBJ2-1; D is uncertain. This CDR3 contains 16 residues. Trimming removed 0 bases from V and 3 bases from J, with 12 bases in between. Germline V CDR1 and CDR2: KGHSH, LQKENI. Written as DNA, the CDR3 is TGTGCCAGCTCACCACCTAGGAACAGCTACTACAATGAGCAGTTCTTC. Protein product: CASSPPRNSYYNEQFF.